This entry lists 17 T cell receptor beta chains sequenced from one sample in a study of CD8+CD57+ T cells in acquired aplastic anemia. The template used for profiling TCR beta VDJ and CDR3 was genomic DNA. TCRdb independently ran MiXCR on the reads; one entry per CDR3 protein. The sample holds roughly 38,000 distinct CDR3 sequences, 76% seen once. The sequenced material came from sorted CD4+, CD8+, or CD8+CD57+ T cells (not recorded which) from PBMCs. The receptors come from a human donor in good health, serving as a control.

The chain uses TRBV20-1 and TRBJ2-7; D uncertain. CDR3 length: 13 residues. The germline V gene has CDR1 DFQATT and CDR2 SNEGSKA (reference sequence). Trimming cost V 1 base and J 3 bases, with 10 bases left between them. The CDR3 sequence is CSARAADRYEQYF. CDR3 DNA sequence: TGCAGTGCTAGAGCGGCCGACCGCTACGAGCAGTACTTC.

The chain links TRBV12-3 or TRBV12-4 to TRBJ2-2; possible D gene TRBD1, 6 bases. The CDR3 has 14 residues. V was trimmed by 7 bases and J by 5 bases, leaving 14 bases between them. CDR3 bases: TGTGCCAGCACTAACCGAAGGGGGACCGGGGAGCTGTTTTTT. It translates to CASTNRRGTGELFF.

The V gene is TRBV7-3, the J gene TRBJ2-1, with D possibly being TRBD1 or TRBD2 (6 bases each). The CDR3 length is 16 residues. Germline-derived CDR1 and CDR2 are SGHTA and FQGTGA. The germline V and J ends were trimmed by 5 bases and 8 bases, with 22 bases remaining between them. The CDR3, as DNA: TGTGCCAGCAGCCTTAGGGGGGTCCGGACTCACGATGAGCAGTTCTTC. Its protein is CASSLRGVRTHDEQFF.

The chain is built from TRBV2 and TRBJ1-2; weak D call: TRBD1 (6 bases). The V gene's germline CDR1 is SNHLY and CDR2 FYNNEI. This CDR3 is 12 amino acids long. V lost 4 bases and J 9 bases, leaving 12 bases between the germline ends. In nucleotides, the CDR3 is TGTGCCAGCAGTGCAGAAGGACAGAGCTACACCTTC. Encoded protein: CASSAEGQSYTF.

This rearrangement joins TRBV2 to TRBJ1-2; no definite D call. The CDR3 has 15 amino acids. Trimming pared 6 bases from V and 0 bases from J, leaving 14 bases between. The germline gives CDR1 SNHLY, CDR2 FYNNEI. CDR3 residues: CASRWTDDTNYGYTF. CDR3 DNA sequence: TGTGCCAGCAGGTGGACGGACGATACTAACTATGGCTACACCTTC.

The chain carries TRBV11-2 and TRBJ2-7; unclear D gene. Germline V lookup: CDR1 SGHAT, CDR2 FQNNGV. The CDR3 sequence is 13 residues long. The V and J ends lost 3 bases and 6 bases respectively, with 12 bases between them. The CDR3 is CASSFGVAAEQYF. In nucleotides, the CDR3 is TGTGCCAGCAGCTTCGGCGTGGCGGCCGAGCAGTACTTC. Supplemented by reference TRBV11-2 and TRBJ2-7, the full variable domain reads EAGVAQSPRYKIIEKRQSVAFWCNPISGHATLYWYQQILGQGPKLLIQFQNNGVVDDSQLPKDRFSAERLKGVDSTLKIQPAKLEDSAVYLCASSFGVAAEQYFGPGTRLTVT.

The genes are TRBV10-3 and TRBJ1-1; 8 nucleotides line up with TRBD1. The CDR3 is made up of 15 amino acids. With V trimmed by 6 bases and J by 2 bases, 8 bases remained unmatched. CDR1 and CDR2 from the germline V gene are ENHRY and SYGVKD. In DNA, the CDR3 is TGTGCCATCAGCACTGGGACAGGCGGTAACACTGAAGCTTTCTTT. This translates into CAISTGTGGNTEAFF.

V and J are TRBV19 and TRBJ1-1, with 7 positions matching TRBD1. The CDR3 runs 14 residues. In germline, CDR1 is LNHDA, CDR2 SQIVND (reference sequence). The junction had 8 bases not matched to a gene; V was cut back by 5 bases and J by 5 bases. The CDR3 sequence is CASSDRQGRTEAFF. The CDR3 DNA reads as TGTGCCAGTAGTGACCGACAGGGAAGAACTGAAGCTTTCTTT.

This clonotype qualifies as medium-sized. The chain uses TRBV12-3 or TRBV12-4 and TRBJ1-6; no firm D call. Trimming shortened V by 5 bases and J by 5 bases, and 19 bases separated the two germline ends. There are 17 residues in the CDR3. The CDR3 sequence: CASSMDPISQNNSPLHF. The CDR3 coding sequence is TGTGCCAGCAGTATGGACCCTATCAGTCAGAATAATTCACCCCTCCACTTT.

The sample holds one count of this clonotype. Relative to the germline gene, one junction end is altered; a read error may explain this. V is TRBV14 and J is TRBJ2-1, with 10 bases lining up with TRBD2. CDR3 length: 15 residues. Per the germline V gene, CDR1 is SGHDN and CDR2 is FVKESK. As DNA, the CDR3 is TGCGCCAGCAGCCATGCCCTAGCGGGAGTTAGTGAGCAGTTCTTC. It encodes CASSHALAGVSEQFF.

The rearrangement joins TRBV9 to TRBJ2-7; 9 bases are shared with TRBD2. The CDR3 is 14 residues long. The germline gives CDR1 SGDLS, CDR2 YYNGEE. The V gene end was trimmed by 0 bases and the J gene end by 5 bases; junction bases not matched to a gene: 3. Written as DNA, the CDR3 is TGTGCCAGCAGCGTAGGGGGACTAGCACACGAGCAGTACTTC. Translation: CASSVGGLAHEQYF.

This chain connects TRBV10-3 to TRBJ1-3; no clear D gene. The CDR3 length is 14 residues. V dropped 9 bases and J dropped 3 bases, with 15 bases sitting between them. Germline lookup yields CDR1 ENHRY and CDR2 SYGVKD. The CDR3 loop is CAILDADFGNTIYF. DNA for the CDR3: TGTGCCATTCTAGACGCGGACTTTGGAAACACCATATATTTT.

V is TRBV2 and J is TRBJ2-3, with D perhaps matching TRBD1 (6 bases). Germline lookup yields CDR1 SNHLY and CDR2 FYNNEI. This CDR3 region has 14 residues. With 5 bases removed from V and 3 bases from J, the gap between germline ends came to 12 bases. CDR3 in amino acids: CASSQGLPTDTQYF. The DNA for the CDR3 is TGTGCCAGCAGTCAGGGGTTGCCGACAGATACGCAGTATTTT.

This chain links TRBV20-1 with TRBJ2-5; a possible D gene is TRBD2 (6 bases). V was trimmed by 6 bases and J by 9 bases, leaving 20 bases between them. The CDR3 extends over 13 amino acids. Germline V gene data show CDR1 as DFQATT and CDR2 as SNEGSKA (reference sequence). The CDR3 bases are TGCAGTGCCCGCGGGGAGTCGGTAAGAGCCCAGTACTTC. Translated, it gives CSARGESVRAQYF.

The chain carries TRBV2 and TRBJ2-1; D might be TRBD2 (5 bases). The V gene lost 8 bases and the J gene lost 5 bases, with 16 bases spanning the gap. This CDR3 is 14 amino acids long. Germline V CDR1 and CDR2: SNHLY, FYNNEI. For the CDR3, the DNA is TGTGCCAGCTCTCGACTATTTGTCGACAATGAGCAGTTCTTC. Translation: CASSRLFVDNEQFF.

The CDR3 DNA is TGCAGTGCTAGGGACAGGGAAGGTGGCTACACCTTC. Translation gives CSARDREGGYTF. The chain is built from TRBV20-1 and TRBJ1-2; 8 nucleotides align to TRBD1. Germline V gene data show CDR1 as DFQATT and CDR2 as SNEGSKA (reference sequence). V lost 3 bases, J lost 7 bases, and 4 bases stayed unmatched. The CDR3 has 12 residues.

The chain recombines TRBV29-1 with TRBJ2-1; 7 nucleotides match TRBD1. There are 13 residues in the CDR3. The V segment lost 8 bases and the J segment 5 bases; nucleotides outside the gene matches: 9. From germline, CDR1 is SQVTM and CDR2 ANQGSEA. CDR3 loop: CSYRGLTDNEQFF. In nucleotides, the CDR3 is TGCAGCTATAGGGGGCTTACCGACAATGAGCAGTTCTTC.